The subject of this entry is one TCR beta chain. As yet, its antigen is unknown. The sample originates from a study of CD8 T cell repertoires and HIV-1 epitope variants. Study details: Twenty-five autologous and known Gag and Nef epitope variant peptides each stimulated T cells separately. Tested: three Gag epitope families, Nef HW9 and YT9. 1M T cells were kept uncultured as a baseline. Study outcomes and limitations: Nef KF9 drew about 5 clonotypes and HW9 one, without TAALDMSHF responses.

Measured with immunoSEQ multiplex PCR; TCRdb has only the in-frame clones, and not every one. The table lists about 5,400 clones, roughly two thirds of them singletons, with around 40% in the top ten. The sequenced material came from cultured CD8+ T cells derived from PBMCs. This receptor was obtained from a male donor with HIV.

CDR3 protein: CASSSGVRSYEQYF. CDR3 in DNA: TGTGCCAGCAGCTCAGGGGTGAGATCCTACGAGCAGTACTTC. J is TRBJ2-7 and V is TRBV7-8, with a possible D match to TRBD1 (6 bases). The germline V gene encodes CDR1 SGHVS and CDR2 FQNEAQ. The CDR3 contains 14 residues. Trimming pared 4 bases from V and 1 base from J, leaving 11 bases between.